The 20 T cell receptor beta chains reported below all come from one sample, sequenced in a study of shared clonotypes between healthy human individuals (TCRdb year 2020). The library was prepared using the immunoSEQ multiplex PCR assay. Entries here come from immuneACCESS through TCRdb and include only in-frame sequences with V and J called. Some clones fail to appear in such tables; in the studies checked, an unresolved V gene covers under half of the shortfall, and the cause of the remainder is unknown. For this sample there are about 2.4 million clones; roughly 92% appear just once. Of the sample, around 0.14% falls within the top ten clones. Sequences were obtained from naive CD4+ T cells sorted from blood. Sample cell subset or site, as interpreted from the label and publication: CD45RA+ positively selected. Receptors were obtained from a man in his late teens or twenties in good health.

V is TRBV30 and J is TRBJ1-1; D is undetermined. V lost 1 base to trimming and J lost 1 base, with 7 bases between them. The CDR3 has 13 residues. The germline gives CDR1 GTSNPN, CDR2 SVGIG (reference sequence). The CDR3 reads CAWSELTNTEAFF. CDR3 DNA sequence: TGTGCCTGGAGTGAATTAACGAACACTGAAGCTTTCTTT.

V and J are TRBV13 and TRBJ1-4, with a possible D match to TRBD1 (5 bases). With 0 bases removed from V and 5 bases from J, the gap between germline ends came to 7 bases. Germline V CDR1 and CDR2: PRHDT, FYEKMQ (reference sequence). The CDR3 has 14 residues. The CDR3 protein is CASSLGPGNEKLFF. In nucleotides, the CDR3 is TGTGCCAGCAGCTTAGGACCAGGGAATGAAAAACTGTTTTTT.

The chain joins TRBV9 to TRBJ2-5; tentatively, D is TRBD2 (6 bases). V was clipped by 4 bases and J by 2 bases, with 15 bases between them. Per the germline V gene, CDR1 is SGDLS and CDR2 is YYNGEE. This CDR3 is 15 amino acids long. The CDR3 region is CASSPIAETQETQYF. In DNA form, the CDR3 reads TGTGCCAGCAGCCCCATAGCGGAAACGCAAGAGACCCAGTACTTC.

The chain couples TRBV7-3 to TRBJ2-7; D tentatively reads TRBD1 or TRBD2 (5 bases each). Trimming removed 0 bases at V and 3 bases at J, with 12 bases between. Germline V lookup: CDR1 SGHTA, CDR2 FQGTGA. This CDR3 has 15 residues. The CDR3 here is CASSLTGDPYYEQYF. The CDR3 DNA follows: TGTGCCAGCAGCTTAACAGGGGACCCCTACTACGAGCAGTACTTC.

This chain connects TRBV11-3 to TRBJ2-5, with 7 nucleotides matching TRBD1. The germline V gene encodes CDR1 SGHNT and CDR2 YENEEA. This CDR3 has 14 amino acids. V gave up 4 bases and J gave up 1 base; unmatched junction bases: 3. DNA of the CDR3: TGTGCCAGCAGCTCACAGGGGAGCCAAGAGACCCAGTACTTC. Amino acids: CASSSQGSQETQYF. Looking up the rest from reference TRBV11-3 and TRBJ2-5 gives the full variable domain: EAGVVQSPRYKIIEKKQPVAFWCNPISGHNTLYWYLQNLGQGPELLIRYENEEAVDDSQLPKDRFSAERLKGVDSTLKIQPAELGDSAVYLCASSSQGSQETQYFGPGTRLLVL.

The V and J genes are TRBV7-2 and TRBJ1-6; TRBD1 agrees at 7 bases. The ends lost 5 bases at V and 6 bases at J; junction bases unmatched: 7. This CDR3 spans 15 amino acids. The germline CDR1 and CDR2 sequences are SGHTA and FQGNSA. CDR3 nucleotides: TGTGCCAGCAGCCTCGGGACAGTCCCTAATTCACCCCTCCACTTT. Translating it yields CASSLGTVPNSPLHF.

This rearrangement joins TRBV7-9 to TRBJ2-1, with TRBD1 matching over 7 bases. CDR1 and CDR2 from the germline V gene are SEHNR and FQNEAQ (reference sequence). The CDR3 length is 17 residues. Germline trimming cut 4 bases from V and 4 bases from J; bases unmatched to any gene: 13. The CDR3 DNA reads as TGTGCCAGCAGCTCTATCTCCGGGACAGTTTTTTACAATGAGCAGTTCTTC. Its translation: CASSSISGTVFYNEQFF.

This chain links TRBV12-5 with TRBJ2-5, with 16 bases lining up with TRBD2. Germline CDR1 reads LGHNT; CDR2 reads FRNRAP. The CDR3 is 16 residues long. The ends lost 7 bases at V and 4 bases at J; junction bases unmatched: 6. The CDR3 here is CASALGLAGGRETQYF. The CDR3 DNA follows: TGTGCTAGTGCCCTGGGACTAGCGGGGGGGCGAGAGACCCAGTACTTC.

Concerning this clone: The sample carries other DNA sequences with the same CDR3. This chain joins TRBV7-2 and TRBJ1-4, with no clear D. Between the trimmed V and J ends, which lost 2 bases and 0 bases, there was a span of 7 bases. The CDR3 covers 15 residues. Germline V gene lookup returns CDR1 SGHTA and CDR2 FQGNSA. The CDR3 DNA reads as TGTGCCAGCAGCTTACAAGGACCAACTAATGAAAAACTGTTTTTT. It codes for CASSLQGPTNEKLFF. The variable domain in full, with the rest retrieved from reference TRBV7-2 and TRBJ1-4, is GAGVSQSPSNKVTEKGKDVELRCDPISGHTALYWYRQSLGQGLEFLIYFQGNSAPDKSGLPSDRFSAERTGGSVSTLTIQRTQQEDSAVYLCASSLQGPTNEKLFFGSGTQLSVL.

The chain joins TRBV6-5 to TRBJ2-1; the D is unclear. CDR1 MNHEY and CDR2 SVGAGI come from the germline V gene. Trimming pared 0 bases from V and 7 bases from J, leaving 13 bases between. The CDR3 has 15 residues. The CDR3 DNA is TGTGCCAGCAGTTACTCGGGTCTTGAGAGGAATGAGCAGTTCTTC. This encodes CASSYSGLERNEQFF.

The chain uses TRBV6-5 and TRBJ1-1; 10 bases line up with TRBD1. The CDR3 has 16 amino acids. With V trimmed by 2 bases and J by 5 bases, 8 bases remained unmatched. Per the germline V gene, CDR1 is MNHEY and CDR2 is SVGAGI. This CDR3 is CASSYTTGQGGTEAFF. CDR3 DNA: TGTGCCAGCAGTTACACAACCGGACAGGGGGGTACTGAAGCTTTCTTT.

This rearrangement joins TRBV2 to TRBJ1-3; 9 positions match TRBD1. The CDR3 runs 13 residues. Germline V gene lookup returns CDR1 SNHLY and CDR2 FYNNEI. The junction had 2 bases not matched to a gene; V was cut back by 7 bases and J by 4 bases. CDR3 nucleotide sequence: TGTGCCAGCACTGGACAGGGGGGAAACACCATATATTTT. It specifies CASTGQGGNTIYF.

CDR3 sequence reads: CASSLGRQGTNEAFF. CDR3 in DNA: TGTGCCAGCAGCTTAGGTCGCCAGGGGACCAATGAAGCTTTCTTT. The chain recombines TRBV7-9 with TRBJ1-1, with a tentative D call TRBD1 (6 bases). Germline V lookup: CDR1 SEHNR, CDR2 FQNEAQ (reference sequence). CDR3 length: 15 residues. The V end was cut by 1 base, the J end by 7 bases, with 16 bases between.

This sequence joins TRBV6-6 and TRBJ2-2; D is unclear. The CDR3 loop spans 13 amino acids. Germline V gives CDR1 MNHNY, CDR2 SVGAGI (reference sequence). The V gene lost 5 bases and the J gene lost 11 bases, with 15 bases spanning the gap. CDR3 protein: CASSPTSESELFF. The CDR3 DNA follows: TGTGCCAGCAGTCCCACATCGGAGTCAGAGCTGTTTTTT.

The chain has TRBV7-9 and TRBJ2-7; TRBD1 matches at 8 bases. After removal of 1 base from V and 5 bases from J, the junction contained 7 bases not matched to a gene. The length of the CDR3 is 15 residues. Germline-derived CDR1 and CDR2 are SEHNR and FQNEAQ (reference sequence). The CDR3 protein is CASSLEGQGFDEQYF. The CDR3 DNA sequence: TGTGCCAGCAGCTTAGAAGGACAGGGTTTCGACGAGCAGTACTTC.

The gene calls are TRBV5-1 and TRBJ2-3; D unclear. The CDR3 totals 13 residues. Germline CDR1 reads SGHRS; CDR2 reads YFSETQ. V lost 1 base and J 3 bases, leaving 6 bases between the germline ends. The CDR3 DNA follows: TGCGCCAGCAGCTTGATCCGTACAGATACGCAGTATTTT. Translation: CASSLIRTDTQYF.

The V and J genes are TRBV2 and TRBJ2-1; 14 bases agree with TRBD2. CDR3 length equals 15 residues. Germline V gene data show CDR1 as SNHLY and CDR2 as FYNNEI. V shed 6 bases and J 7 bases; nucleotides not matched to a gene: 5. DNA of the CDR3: TGTGCCAGCAGCGGGACTAGCGGGAGAGGGAATGAGCAGTTCTTC. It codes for CASSGTSGRGNEQFF.

The CDR3 region is CASSPENRVNYGYTF. The CDR3 nucleotides read TGTGCCAGCTCACCAGAAAACAGGGTCAACTATGGCTACACCTTC. This chain connects TRBV18 to TRBJ1-2; possibly TRBD1 for D (6 bases). The CDR3 is 15 amino acids. Germline values: CDR1 KGHSH, CDR2 LQKENI. Trimming stripped 2 bases from V and 2 bases from J, with 12 bases between.

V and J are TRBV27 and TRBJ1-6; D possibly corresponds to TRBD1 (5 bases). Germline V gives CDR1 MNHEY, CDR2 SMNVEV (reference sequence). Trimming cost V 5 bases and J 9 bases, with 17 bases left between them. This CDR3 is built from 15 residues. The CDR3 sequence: CASSPGEGWGSPLHF. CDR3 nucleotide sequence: TGTGCCAGCAGTCCAGGTGAGGGGTGGGGTTCACCCCTCCACTTT.

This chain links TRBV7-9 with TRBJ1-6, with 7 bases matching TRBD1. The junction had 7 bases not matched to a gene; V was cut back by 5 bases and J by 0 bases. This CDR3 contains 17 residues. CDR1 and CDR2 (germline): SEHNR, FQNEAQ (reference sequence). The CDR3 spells CASSKPTGSSYNSPLHF. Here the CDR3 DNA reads TGTGCCAGCAGCAAACCGACAGGGAGCTCCTATAATTCACCCCTCCACTTT.